The clone carrying this T cell receptor beta chain was counted a few times. Its antigen remains unidentified. In the source study's methods: Samples held a median of 95,638 TCRs, range about 23,224–690,600. TCRdb re-analysed the RACE reads in MiXCR, keeping a single row per CDR3 protein. The V and J calls come from TCRdb's annotation, not from the publication. The sample holds about 85,000 distinct CDR3 sequences; 8.5% are singletons and the top ten take just over 2.5%. Time point given: pre-sensitization, week 0. Sample treatment: therapeutic diphenylcyclopropenone sensitization with weekly scalp DPC. The data derive from a study of human T cells and chemical hapten exposure. Study-level information: DPC at 2% was the sensitizing agent, placed on approximately 2 cm by approximately 2 cm of upper inner arm skin.

Findings of the study overall: TCRs above 1 in 1000 frequency did not change with DPC sensitization. Versus controls, expanded TCRs had significantly more large CDR3 similarity clusters.

Germline CDR1 reads GTSNPN; CDR2 reads SVGIG (reference sequence). This CDR3 comprises 15 residues. V was cut by 0 bases and J by 0 bases, with 6 bases left in between. The specimen comprised whole blood, sampled in connection with sensitization to the hapten diphenylcyclopropenone (DPC). This TCR derives from a man in his forties with alopecia areata. Some clones in this sample may be carry-over from other donors' samples. The rearrangement links TRBV30 to TRBJ2-6; maybe TRBD2 (6 bases). CDR3 DNA: TGTGCCTGGAGTGTGGGGGGCTCTGGGGCCAACGTCCTGACTTTC. Amino acids: CAWSVGGSGANVLTF.